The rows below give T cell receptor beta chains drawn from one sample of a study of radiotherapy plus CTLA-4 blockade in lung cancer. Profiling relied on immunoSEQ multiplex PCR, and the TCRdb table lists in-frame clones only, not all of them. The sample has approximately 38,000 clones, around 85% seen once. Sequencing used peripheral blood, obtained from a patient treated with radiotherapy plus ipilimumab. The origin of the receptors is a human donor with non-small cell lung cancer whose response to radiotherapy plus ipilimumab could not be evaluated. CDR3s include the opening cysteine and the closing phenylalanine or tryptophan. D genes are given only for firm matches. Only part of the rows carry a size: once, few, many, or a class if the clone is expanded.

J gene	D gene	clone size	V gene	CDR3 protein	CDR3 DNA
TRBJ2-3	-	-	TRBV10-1	CASSGGARTDTQYF	TGCGCCAGCAGTGGCGGGGCCCGCACAGATACGCAGTATTTT
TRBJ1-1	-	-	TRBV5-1	CASSLGQVTNTEAFF	TGCGCCAGCAGCTTGGGACAGGTGACGAACACTGAAGCTTTCTTT
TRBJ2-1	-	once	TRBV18	CASSPKSRSSSYNEQFF	TGTGCCAGCTCACCAAAGAGTCGGTCGAGCTCCTACAATGAGCAGTTCTTC
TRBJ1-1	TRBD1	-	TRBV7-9	CASSLMGQGTAEAFF	TGTGCCAGCAGCTTGATGGGACAGGGTACCGCTGAAGCTTTCTTT
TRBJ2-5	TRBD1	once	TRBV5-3	CARSLQGARQETQYF	TGTGCCAGAAGCCTACAGGGGGCCCGACAAGAGACCCAGTACTTC
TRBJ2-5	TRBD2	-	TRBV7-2	CASSFLRGGRQRGLQTQYF	TGTGCCAGCAGCTTCCTTAGAGGAGGCAGGCAGCGGGGGTTGCAGACCCAGTACTTC
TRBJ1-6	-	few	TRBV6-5	CASSPDRINSPLHF	TGTGCCAGCAGCCCCGACAGGATTAATTCACCCCTCCACTTT
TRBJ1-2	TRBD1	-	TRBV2	CASRRRQGALGYTF	TGTGCCAGCAGACGTAGACAGGGCGCCCTAGGCTACACCTTC
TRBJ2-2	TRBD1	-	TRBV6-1	CASSHRGQGTGELFF	TGTGCCAGCAGTCACAGGGGGCAAGGCACCGGGGAGCTGTTTTTT
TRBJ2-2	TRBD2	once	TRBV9	CASSVSGGGGELFF	TGTGCCAGCAGCGTGAGCGGGGGCGGTGGGGAGCTGTTTTTT
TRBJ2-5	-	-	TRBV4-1	CASSQDYGETQYF	TGCGCCAGCAGCCAAGATTACGGAGAGACCCAGTACTTC
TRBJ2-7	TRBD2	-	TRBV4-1	CASSQKDRTSGLLEQYF	TGCGCCAGCAGCCAAAAAGACCGGACTAGCGGATTACTCGAGCAGTACTTC
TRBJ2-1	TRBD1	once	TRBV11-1	CASSLTHPGQGGEQFF	TGTGCCAGCAGCTTAACCCACCCGGGACAGGGAGGTGAGCAGTTCTTC
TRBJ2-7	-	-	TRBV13	CASSYERGSYEQYF	TGTGCCAGCAGCTACGAGCGAGGGTCCTACGAGCAGTACTTC
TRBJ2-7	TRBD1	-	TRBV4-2	CASSQDWTGAEQYF	TGTGCCAGCAGCCAAGACTGGACAGGGGCCGAGCAGTACTTC
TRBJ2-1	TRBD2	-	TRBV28	CASSLWTGTRNNEQFF	TGTGCCAGCAGTTTATGGACCGGGACTAGGAACAATGAGCAGTTCTTC
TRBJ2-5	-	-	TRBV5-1	CASSLSGTQYF	TGCGCCAGCAGCTTGTCCGGGACCCAGTACTTC
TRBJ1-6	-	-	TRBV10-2	CASRLEGRVRGSPLHF	TGCGCCAGCAGGTTGGAGGGAAGGGTCCGAGGTTCACCCCTCCACTTT
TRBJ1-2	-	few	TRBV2	CASSGTGSNYGYTF	TGTGCCAGCAGTGGCACAGGCTCTAACTATGGCTACACCTTC
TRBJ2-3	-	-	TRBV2	CASYDRSSTDTQYF	TGTGCCAGCTACGACAGATCTAGCACAGATACGCAGTATTTT
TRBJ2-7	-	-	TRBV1	CTSSQDWSPRAGGGEQYF	TGCACCAGCAGCCAAGATTGGTCCCCTCGAGCGGGAGGTGGCGAGCAGTACTTC
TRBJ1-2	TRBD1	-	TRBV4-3	CASSQVDRGTGYGYTF	TGCGCCAGCAGCCAAGTAGACAGGGGGACTGGTTATGGCTACACCTTC
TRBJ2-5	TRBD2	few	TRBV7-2	CASSPGGTQETQYF	TGTGCCAGCAGCCCGGGGGGGACACAAGAGACCCAGTACTTC
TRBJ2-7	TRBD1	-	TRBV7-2	CASSPRQGAYEQYF	TGTGCCAGCAGCCCCAGACAGGGGGCCTACGAGCAGTACTTC
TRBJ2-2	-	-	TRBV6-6	CASSNLDSRFF	TGTGCCAGCAGCAATTTGGACTCTAGGTTTTTT
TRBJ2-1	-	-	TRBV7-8	CASSLEGTYNEQFF	TGTGCCAGCAGCTTAGAGGGGACTTACAATGAGCAGTTCTTC
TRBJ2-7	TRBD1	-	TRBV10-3	CAISPGTGNYEQYF	TGTGCCATCAGTCCCGGGACAGGGAATTACGAGCAGTACTTC
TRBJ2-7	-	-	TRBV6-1	CASSEPGLTPEQYF	TGTGCCAGCAGCGAACCTGGGCTGACCCCCGAGCAGTACTTC
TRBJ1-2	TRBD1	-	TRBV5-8	CASSTGQGDYGYTF	TGTGCCAGCAGCACAGGACAGGGGGACTATGGCTACACCTTC
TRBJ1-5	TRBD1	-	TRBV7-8	CASSLGQGSNQPQHF	TGTGCCAGCAGCTTGGGACAGGGCTCCAATCAGCCCCAGCATTTT
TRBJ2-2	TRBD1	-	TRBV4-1	CASSRDRVRTGELFF	TGCGCCAGCAGCCGAGACAGGGTACGGACCGGGGAGCTGTTTTTT
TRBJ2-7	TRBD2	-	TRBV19	CASTLGEGLGEQYF	TGTGCCAGTACCCTCGGGGAGGGCCTAGGGGAGCAGTACTTC
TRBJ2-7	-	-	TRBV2	CASGRASSYEQYF	TGTGCCAGCGGGCGGGCGTCCTCCTACGAGCAGTACTTC
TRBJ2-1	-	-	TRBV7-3	CASSLRYRPLYNEQFF	TGTGCCAGCAGCTTAAGGTACAGGCCTCTTTACAATGAGCAGTTCTTC
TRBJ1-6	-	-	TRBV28	CASSAPGYYNSPLHF	TGTGCCAGCAGCGCGCCCGGGTATTATAATTCACCCCTCCACTTT
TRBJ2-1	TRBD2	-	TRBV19	CASSIFPAGVVNEQFF	TGTGCCAGTAGTATCTTTCCAGCGGGGGTGGTCAATGAGCAGTTCTTC
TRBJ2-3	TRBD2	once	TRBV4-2	CASSQRTSGSNTDTQYF	TGTGCCAGCAGCCAACGGACTAGCGGGAGCAACACAGATACGCAGTATTTT
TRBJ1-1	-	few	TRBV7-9	CASSLGGAEAFF	TGTGCCAGCAGCCTAGGGGGAGCTGAAGCTTTCTTT
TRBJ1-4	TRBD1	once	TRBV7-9	CASSFQGGREKLFF	TGTGCCAGCAGCTTCCAAGGGGGCAGGGAAAAACTGTTTTTT
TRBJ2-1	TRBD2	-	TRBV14	CASSPIAGGPNEQFF	TGTGCCAGCAGCCCTATAGCGGGAGGGCCCAATGAGCAGTTCTTC
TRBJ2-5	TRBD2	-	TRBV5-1	CASSLYGTSYWETQYF	TGCGCCAGCAGCTTGTATGGGACTAGCTATTGGGAGACCCAGTACTTC
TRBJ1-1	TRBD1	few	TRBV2	CASRAGQGRDTEAFF	TGTGCCAGCAGGGCGGGACAGGGGAGGGACACTGAAGCTTTCTTT
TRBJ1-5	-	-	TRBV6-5	CASMTVGQPQHF	TGTGCCAGCATGACCGTCGGGCAGCCCCAGCATTTT
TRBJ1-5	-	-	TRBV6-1	CASSGEGRQPQHF	TGTGCCAGCAGTGGGGAGGGGAGGCAGCCCCAGCATTTT
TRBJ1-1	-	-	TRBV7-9	CASSAMPRVLKGDTEAFF	TGTGCCAGCAGCGCCATGCCTCGGGTTCTAAAAGGAGACACTGAAGCTTTCTTT
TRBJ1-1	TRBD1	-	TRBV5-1	CASSFTGGGYEAFF	TGCGCCAGCAGCTTTACAGGGGGCGGGTATGAAGCTTTCTTT
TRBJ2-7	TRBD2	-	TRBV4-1	CASSQSGRAYEQYF	TGCGCCAGCAGCCAGAGCGGGAGGGCCTACGAGCAGTACTTC
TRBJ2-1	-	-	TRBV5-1	CASSSQGTHNEQFF	TGCGCCAGCAGCAGTCAGGGGACCCACAATGAGCAGTTCTTC
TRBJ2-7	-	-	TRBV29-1	CSVEDSSGAGYEQYF	TGCAGCGTTGAAGATAGCTCAGGGGCGGGCTACGAGCAGTACTTC
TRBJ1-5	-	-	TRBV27	CASSPTGNSNQPQHF	TGTGCCAGCAGTCCTACAGGTAATAGCAATCAGCCCCAGCATTTT
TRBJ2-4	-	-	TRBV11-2	CASSPSGLKNIQYF	TGTGCCAGCAGCCCCTCGGGACTTAAAAACATTCAGTACTTC
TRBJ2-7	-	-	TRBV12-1	CARDRDSYEQYF	TGTGCCAGGGACAGAGACTCCTACGAGCAGTACTTC
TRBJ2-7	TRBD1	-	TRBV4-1	CASSQEDRFYEQYF	TGCGCCAGCAGCCAAGAGGACAGGTTCTACGAGCAGTACTTC
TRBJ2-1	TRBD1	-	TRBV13	CASSSGDRVITSSYNEQFF	TGTGCCAGCAGCTCGGGGGACAGGGTCATAACTTCCTCCTACAATGAGCAGTTCTTC
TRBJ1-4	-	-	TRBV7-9	CASTWWGTEKLFF	TGTGCCAGCACCTGGTGGGGCACAGAAAAACTGTTTTTT
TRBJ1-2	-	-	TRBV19	CASSNARYGYTF	TGTGCCAGTAGTAATGCGCGCTATGGCTACACCTTC
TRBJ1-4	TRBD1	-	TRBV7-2	CASSMTGKNEKLFF	TGTGCCAGCAGCATGACAGGGAAGAATGAAAAACTGTTTTTT
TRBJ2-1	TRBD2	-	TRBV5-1	CATRESGRYNEQFF	TGCGCCACCCGGGAGAGCGGGAGATACAATGAGCAGTTCTTC
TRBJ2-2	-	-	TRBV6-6	CASIATGELFF	TGTGCCAGCATAGCCACCGGGGAGCTGTTTTTT
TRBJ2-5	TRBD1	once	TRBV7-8	CASSQLGRDRVQETQYF	TGTGCCAGCAGCCAATTAGGCCGGGACAGGGTTCAAGAGACCCAGTACTTC